The next 18 T cell receptor beta chains were all read from a single sample in a study of cytomegalovirus exposure and HLA in healthy donors. With 60 Vbeta and 13 Jbeta primers, the PCR was carried out. Sequenced by immunoSEQ multiplex PCR; TCRdb stores in-frame clones only, minus some. This sample has 95,000 to 150,000 clones, with roughly four fifths found just once. The sample was PBMCs. The receptor set was obtained from a woman in her 40s in good health and CMV-seropositive.

This chain links TRBV14 with TRBJ1-1; weak D call: TRBD1 (6 bases). Deletions cut 5 bases from V and 7 bases from J, with 23 bases between. The CDR3 totals 16 residues. CDR1 is SGHDN and CDR2 is FVKESK in the germline V gene. The DNA of the CDR3 is TGTGCCAGCAGCTATATAGGGGGGGATTATATCATTGAAGCTTTCTTT. It codes for CASSYIGGDYIIEAFF.

The chain joins TRBV28 to TRBJ1-4; D is perhaps TRBD1 (5 bases). CDR1 is MDHEN, CDR2 SYDVKM, per germline. The CDR3 length is 16 residues. Trimming shortened V by 3 bases and J by 8 bases, and 19 bases separated the two germline ends. The CDR3 DNA is TGTGCCAGCAGTTTTCCGGCCGAGACTGGACACGAAAAACTGTTTTTT. The encoded protein is CASSFPAETGHEKLFF.

The rearrangement uses TRBV7-8 and TRBJ2-7; 7 bases are shared with TRBD2. CDR1 is SGHVS, CDR2 FQNEAQ, per germline. The CDR3 is made up of 12 amino acids. The V gene end was trimmed by 6 bases and the J gene end by 4 bases; junction bases not matched to a gene: 3. The CDR3 sequence: CASRAGVYEQYF. In DNA form, the CDR3 reads TGTGCCAGCAGGGCGGGAGTGTACGAGCAGTACTTC.

The gene calls are TRBV7-3 and TRBJ2-7; 11 nucleotides align to TRBD2. With 5 bases clipped from V and 8 bases from J, the junction kept 5 bases outside the gene matches. The CDR3 contains 13 residues. Per germline, CDR1 SGHTA and CDR2 FQGTGA. CDR3 amino acids: CASSPTSGSKQYF. The CDR3 region has the DNA TGTGCCAGCAGCCCAACTAGCGGGAGCAAGCAGTACTTC. Full variable domain (rest looked up from reference TRBV7-3 and TRBJ2-7): GAGVSQTPSNKVTEKGKYVELRCDPISGHTALYWYRQSLGQGPEFLIYFQGTGAADDSGLPNDRFFAVRPEGSVSTLKIQRTERGDSAVYLCASSPTSGSKQYFGPGTRLTVT.

The rearrangement uses TRBV27 and TRBJ1-5, with D possibly being TRBD1 (5 bases). This CDR3 has 13 residues. Germline CDR1 and CDR2: MNHEY and SMNVEV (reference sequence). The germline V and J ends were trimmed by 8 bases and 5 bases, with 13 bases remaining between them. Written as DNA, the CDR3 is TGTGCCAGCGCGGGGGTAACTCATCAGCCCCAGCATTTT. This codes for CASAGVTHQPQHF.

The V and J genes are TRBV19 and TRBJ1-1, with D maybe TRBD1 (6 bases). Trimming pared 6 bases from V and 3 bases from J, leaving 11 bases between. CDR3 length: 13 residues. Germline CDR1 is LNHDA and CDR2 is SQIVND (reference sequence). CDR3 region: CASRGGVDTEAFF. CDR3 nucleotides: TGTGCCAGTAGAGGGGGAGTGGACACTGAAGCTTTCTTT.

The CDR3 region is CASSLSITPSTDTQYF. The CDR3 DNA follows: TGTGCCAGCAGTTTATCGATAACACCTAGCACAGATACGCAGTATTTT. The genes are TRBV27 and TRBJ2-3, with D uncertain. Germline V CDR1 and CDR2: MNHEY, SMNVEV (reference sequence). Between the trimmed V and J ends, which lost 0 bases and 0 bases, there was a span of 10 bases. This CDR3 region has 16 residues.

The rearrangement uses TRBV7-3 and TRBJ1-1, with 7 positions matching TRBD1. J gave up 0 bases and V 5 bases, and 6 bases lay outside the gene matches. This CDR3 spans 15 amino acids. The germline V gene encodes CDR1 SGHTA and CDR2 FQGTGA. As DNA, the CDR3 is TGTGCCAGCAGCCCCCAGGGGGGCCTGAACACTGAAGCTTTCTTT. Its translation is CASSPQGGLNTEAFF.

J is TRBJ1-5 and V is TRBV19; the match to TRBD1 covers 8 bases. The CDR3 totals 19 residues. The trim removed 5 bases at V and 0 bases at J, leaving 15 bases unmatched. The germline CDR1 and CDR2 sequences are LNHDA and SQIVND (reference sequence). CDR3 residues: CASSWIGTGTFPSNQPQHF. In DNA form, the CDR3 reads TGTGCCAGTAGTTGGATCGGGACAGGTACCTTCCCTAGCAATCAGCCCCAGCATTTT. Variable domain in full (rest from reference TRBV19 and TRBJ1-5): DGGITQSPKYLFRKEGQNVTLSCEQNLNHDAMYWYRQDPGQGLRLIYYSQIVNDFQKGDIAEGYSVSREKKESFPLTVTSAQKNPTAFYLCASSWIGTGTFPSNQPQHFGDGTRLSIL.

The chain joins TRBV16 to TRBJ2-1; D gene uncertain. Trimming cost V 1 base and J 7 bases, with 8 bases left between them. The germline CDR1 and CDR2 sequences are KGHSY and FQNENV. This CDR3 spans 13 amino acids. The CDR3 region has the DNA TGTGCCAGCAGCCAATACCCTAATAATGAGCAGTTCTTC. Amino acids: CASSQYPNNEQFF.

This chain links TRBV11-2 with TRBJ2-3; D gene ambiguous. Trimming cost V 1 base and J 1 base, with 9 bases left between them. In germline, CDR1 is SGHAT, CDR2 FQNNGV. The CDR3 has 15 residues. The CDR3 protein is CASSLVRRGTDTQYF. CDR3 sequence (DNA): TGTGCCAGCAGCTTAGTTCGCCGAGGCACAGATACGCAGTATTTT. Full variable domain (rest looked up from reference TRBV11-2 and TRBJ2-3): EAGVAQSPRYKIIEKRQSVAFWCNPISGHATLYWYQQILGQGPKLLIQFQNNGVVDDSQLPKDRFSAERLKGVDSTLKIQPAKLEDSAVYLCASSLVRRGTDTQYFGPGTRLTVL.

The rearrangement joins TRBV30 to TRBJ2-2; 11 nucleotides match TRBD2. Germline CDR1 and CDR2: GTSNPN and SVGIG (reference sequence). The CDR3 covers 15 residues. Trimming at V came to 4 bases and at J to 4 bases, leaving 5 bases not matched to a gene. CDR3 nucleotide sequence: TGTGCCTGGACCTCTCTAGCGGGAGGCACCGGGGAGCTGTTTTTT. Translation gives CAWTSLAGGTGELFF.

J is TRBJ2-1 and V is TRBV11-3; D remains ambiguous. V lost 2 bases and J lost 7, with 3 bases in between. Germline loops: CDR1 SGHNT, CDR2 YENEEA. The CDR3 is made up of 11 amino acids. CDR3 loop: CASSLSNEQFF. DNA of the CDR3: TGTGCCAGCAGCTTATCGAATGAGCAGTTCTTC.

The rearrangement joins TRBV29-1 to TRBJ1-1; maybe TRBD1 (6 bases). This CDR3 spans 13 amino acids. Germline lookup yields CDR1 SQVTM and CDR2 ANQGSEA. V gave up 7 bases and J gave up 2 bases, with 14 bases separating them. The CDR3: CSASTGPNTEAFF. The CDR3 bases are TGCAGCGCCTCGACAGGCCCTAACACTGAAGCTTTCTTT.

The chain couples TRBV29-1 to TRBJ1-2, with 10 nucleotides matching TRBD1. CDR1 is SQVTM, CDR2 ANQGSEA, per germline. The CDR3 spans 15 residues. Trimming removed 3 bases from V and 3 bases from J; junction bases left unmatched: 7. The CDR3 sequence is CSVEGRDRGDYGYTF. For the CDR3, the DNA is TGCAGCGTTGAGGGCCGGGACAGGGGTGACTATGGCTACACCTTC.

The chain is built from TRBV19 and TRBJ2-5, with D maybe TRBD2 (7 bases). The end of the DNA is better explained by TRBJ2-7, so the J call may be wrong. The CDR3 is made up of 15 amino acids. Germline loops: CDR1 LNHDA, CDR2 SQIVND (reference sequence). This CDR3 is CASRPTGRGSYEQYF. CDR3 DNA: TGTGCCAGTAGGCCAACAGGGAGGGGTTCATACGAGCAGTACTTC.

This clone has a single count. The V and J genes are TRBV5-1 and TRBJ2-7; D is unresolved. The CDR3 length is 13 residues. Germline V gene data show CDR1 as SGHRS and CDR2 as YFSETQ. The V gene lost 3 bases and the J gene lost 5 bases, with 12 bases spanning the gap. For the CDR3, the DNA is TGCGCCAGCAGCTGGCAGGTATCCAACGAGCAGTACTTC. It translates to CASSWQVSNEQYF.

This chain joins TRBV7-9 and TRBJ1-2; TRBD1 aligns across 10 bases. This CDR3 spans 15 amino acids. V lost 1 base, J lost 6 bases, and 5 bases stayed unmatched. Germline CDR1 SEHNR, CDR2 FQNEAQ (reference sequence). CDR3 protein: CASSLVGGQGHGYTF. The CDR3 DNA reads TGTGCCAGCAGCTTAGTTGGGGGACAGGGGCATGGCTACACCTTC.